Each of the 9 T cell receptor beta chains below was sequenced from the same sample in a study of blood T cell repertoires in COVID-19. This table comes from immunoSEQ multiplex PCR, and its TCRdb copy is limited to in-frame clones, with some not included. The sample contains roughly 300,000 clones, more than 70% of which appear only once. Sequenced: peripheral blood. The source is a woman in her forties or fifties with acute or convalescent COVID-19.

The chain combines TRBV27 with TRBJ1-1, with 8 bases matching TRBD1. The CDR3 covers 18 residues. Germline lookup yields CDR1 MNHEY and CDR2 SMNVEV (reference sequence). Germline trimming cut 0 bases from V and 1 base from J; bases unmatched to any gene: 10. CDR3 protein: CASSLSPARQGANTEAFF. In DNA form, the CDR3 reads TGTGCCAGCAGTTTATCTCCTGCGAGGCAGGGGGCGAACACTGAAGCTTTCTTT.

This chain connects TRBV19 to TRBJ1-6; possible D gene TRBD1, 6 bases. The V gene lost 11 bases and the J gene lost 5 bases, with 13 bases spanning the gap. CDR3 length: 13 residues. Germline V gene sequence: CDR1 LNHDA, CDR2 SQIVND (reference sequence). This CDR3 is CAGRQDNNSPLHF. The CDR3 DNA follows: TGTGCCGGGAGACAGGATAATAATTCACCCCTCCACTTT.

This clone was detected only once. The chain couples TRBV6-5 to TRBJ2-3; 8 bases map to TRBD2. Germline-derived CDR1 and CDR2 are MNHEY and SVGAGI. After removal of 6 bases from V and 8 bases from J, the junction contained 7 bases not matched to a gene. The CDR3 extends over 13 amino acids. CDR3 in amino acids: CASRYTSGGTQYF. The CDR3, as DNA: TGTGCCAGCAGATATACTAGCGGAGGTACGCAGTATTTT.

The rearrangement joins TRBV6-4 to TRBJ1-2; D ambiguous. The CDR3 consists of 15 residues. Trimming removed 0 bases from V and 4 bases from J, with 12 bases in between. The germline V gene encodes CDR1 MRHNA and CDR2 SNTAGT. The DNA for the CDR3 is TGTGCCAGCAGTGACTCCCCAGGTCATGGCTATGGCTACACCTTC. Residues: CASSDSPGHGYGYTF.

A few counts support this clone. J is TRBJ1-5 and V is TRBV3-1 (or the pseudogene TRBV3-2); 12 nucleotides agree with TRBD1. Germline CDR1 is LGHDT and CDR2 is YNNKEL (reference sequence). There are 15 residues in the CDR3. The V segment lost 1 base and the J segment 11 bases; nucleotides outside the gene matches: 6. CDR3 amino acids: CASSQGGQGAMTQHF. The CDR3 DNA reads as TGTGCCAGCAGCCAAGGGGGACAGGGGGCGATGACCCAGCATTTT.

The gene calls are TRBV9 and TRBJ2-1; no firm D call. The CDR3 length is 12 residues. V was cut by 0 bases and J by 8 bases, with 6 bases left in between. Germline assignment: CDR1 SGDLS and CDR2 YYNGEE. CDR3 sequence reads: CASSVDWYEQFF. Here the CDR3 DNA reads TGTGCCAGCAGCGTAGACTGGTATGAGCAGTTCTTC.

The V and J genes are TRBV7-2 and TRBJ2-3; 15 nucleotides align to TRBD2. CDR3 length: 17 residues. CDR1 and CDR2 (germline): SGHTA, FQGNSA. Unmatched junction bases numbered 9, after V lost 6 bases and J lost 5 bases. CDR3 loop: CASSFRTSGRAGDTQYF. CDR3 bases: TGTGCCAGCAGTTTTAGGACTAGCGGGAGGGCGGGAGATACGCAGTATTTT.

In the case of this clone: This specimen includes other DNA sequences encoding the same CDR3. The rearrangement joins TRBV27 to TRBJ2-3; tentative D call: TRBD2 (6 bases). From germline, CDR1 is MNHEY and CDR2 SMNVEV (reference sequence). This CDR3 is 13 amino acids long. V gave up 3 bases and J gave up 6 bases, with 10 bases separating them. CDR3: CASSLGGLDTQYF. The CDR3 coding sequence is TGTGCCAGCAGTTTGGGGGGTTTGGATACGCAGTATTTT.

The chain joins TRBV2 to TRBJ2-7; D is possibly TRBD2 (6 bases). The CDR3 runs to 16 residues. The germline gives CDR1 SNHLY, CDR2 FYNNEI. Trimming pared 1 base from V and 3 bases from J, leaving 16 bases between. This CDR3 reads CASSEGLGLAYYEQYF. CDR3 DNA sequence: TGTGCCAGCAGTGAAGGTTTGGGACTGGCATACTACGAGCAGTACTTC.